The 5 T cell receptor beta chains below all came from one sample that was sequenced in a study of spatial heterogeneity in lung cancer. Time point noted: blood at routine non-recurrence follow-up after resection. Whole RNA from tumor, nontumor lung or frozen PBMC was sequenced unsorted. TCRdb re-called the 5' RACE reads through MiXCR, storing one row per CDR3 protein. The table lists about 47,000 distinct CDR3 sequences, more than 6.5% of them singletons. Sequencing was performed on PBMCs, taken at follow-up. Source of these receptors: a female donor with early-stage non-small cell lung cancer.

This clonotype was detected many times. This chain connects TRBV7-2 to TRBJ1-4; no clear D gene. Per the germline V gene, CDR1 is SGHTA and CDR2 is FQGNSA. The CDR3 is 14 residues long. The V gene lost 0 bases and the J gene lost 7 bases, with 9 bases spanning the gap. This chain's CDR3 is CASSLAGPGEKLFF. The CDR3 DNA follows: TGTGCCAGCAGCTTAGCCGGGCCAGGTGAAAAACTGTTTTTT.

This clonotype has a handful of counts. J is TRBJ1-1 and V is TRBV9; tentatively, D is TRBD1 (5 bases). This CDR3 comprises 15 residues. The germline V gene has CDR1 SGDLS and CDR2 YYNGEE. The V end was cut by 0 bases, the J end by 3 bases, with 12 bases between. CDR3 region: CASSVASGIHTEAFF. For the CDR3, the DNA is TGTGCCAGCAGCGTAGCTTCAGGGATACACACTGAAGCTTTCTTT.

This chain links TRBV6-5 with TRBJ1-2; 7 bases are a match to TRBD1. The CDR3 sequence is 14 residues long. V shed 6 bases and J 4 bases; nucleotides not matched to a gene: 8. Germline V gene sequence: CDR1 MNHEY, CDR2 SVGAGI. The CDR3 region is CASSRTGAPYGYTF. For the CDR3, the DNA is TGTGCCAGCAGCCGGACAGGAGCCCCCTATGGCTACACCTTC.

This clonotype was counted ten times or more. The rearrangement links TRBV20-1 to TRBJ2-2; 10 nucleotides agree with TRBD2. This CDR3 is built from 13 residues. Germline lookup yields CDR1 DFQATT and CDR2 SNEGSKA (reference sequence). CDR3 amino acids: CGIAGGTSGELFF. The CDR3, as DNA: TGCGGAATAGCGGGGGGCACTAGCGGGGAGCTGTTTTTT.

The CDR3 is CASSQDSHRSYEQYF. CDR3 DNA: TGCGCCAGCAGCCAAGATTCGCATAGGTCCTACGAGCAGTACTTC. The genes are TRBV4-3 and TRBJ2-7; D remains ambiguous. CDR3 length: 15 amino acids. Germline V gene lookup returns CDR1 LGHNA and CDR2 YSLEER. V was cut by 0 bases and J by 1 base, with 10 bases left in between.